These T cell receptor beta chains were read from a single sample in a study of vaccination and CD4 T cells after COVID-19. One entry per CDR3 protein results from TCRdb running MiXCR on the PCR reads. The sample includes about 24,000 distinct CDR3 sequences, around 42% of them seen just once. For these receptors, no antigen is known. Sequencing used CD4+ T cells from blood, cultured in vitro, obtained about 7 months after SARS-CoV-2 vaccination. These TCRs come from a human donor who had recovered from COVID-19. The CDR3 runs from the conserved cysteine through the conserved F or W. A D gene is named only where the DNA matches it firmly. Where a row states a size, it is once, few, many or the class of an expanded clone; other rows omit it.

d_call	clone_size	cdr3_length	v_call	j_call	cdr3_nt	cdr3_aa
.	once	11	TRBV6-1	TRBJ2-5	TGTGCCAGCAGTGTCTATGAGACCCAGTACTTC	CASSVYETQYF
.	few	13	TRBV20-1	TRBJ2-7	TGCAGTGCTAGAGGGTCCCGGGGCTACGAGCAGTACTTC	CSARGSRGYEQYF
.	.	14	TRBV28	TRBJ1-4	TGTGCCAGCAGTACCAGCGCATGGGACGAAAAACTGTTTTTT	CASSTSAWDEKLFF
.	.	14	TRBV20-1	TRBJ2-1	TGCAGTGCAACGGGACTTACGAGATCCGATGAGCAGTTCTTC	CSATGLTRSDEQFF
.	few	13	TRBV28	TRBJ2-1	TGTGCCAGCAGTTGGGCTAGCTCTATTGAGCAGTTCTTC	CASSWASSIEQFF
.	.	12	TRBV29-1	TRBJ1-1	TGCAGCGTTGAACCTGGGTACACTGAAGCTTTCTTT	CSVEPGYTEAFF
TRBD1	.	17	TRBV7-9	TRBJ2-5	TGTGCCAGCAGCTTAATTCGGTCGACAGGGTACCAAGAGACCCAGTACTTC	CASSLIRSTGYQETQYF
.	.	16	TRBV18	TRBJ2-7	TGTGCCAGCTCACCAAATTGGGGGACGAGCTCCTACGAGCAGTACTTC	CASSPNWGTSSYEQYF
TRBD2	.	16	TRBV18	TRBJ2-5	TGTGCCAGCTCACCACGCCATGTAGCGGGACAAGAGACCCAGTACTTC	CASSPRHVAGQETQYF
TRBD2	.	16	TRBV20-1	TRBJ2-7	TGCAGTGCTAGTCCCGCATTAGCGGGAGGTTCCGGCGAGCAGTACTTC	CSASPALAGGSGEQYF
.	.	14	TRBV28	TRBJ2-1	TGTGCCAGCAGCGGGCCGAAAGGTTACAATGAGCAGTTCTTC	CASSGPKGYNEQFF
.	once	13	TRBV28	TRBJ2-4	TGTGCCAGCAGTTGGGCTGGAGTGGACATTCAGTACTTC	CASSWAGVDIQYF
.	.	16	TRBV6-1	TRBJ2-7	TGTGCCAGCAGTGGACGGGTCTGGAGTATGAGGAGAGAGCAGTACTTC	CASSGRVWSMRREQYF
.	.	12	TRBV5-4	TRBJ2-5	TGTGCCAGCAGCTTGATTACCGAGACCCAGTACTTC	CASSLITETQYF
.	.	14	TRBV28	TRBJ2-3	TGTGCCAGCAGCGAAATAAATAGCGCCCGTACGCAGTATTTT	CASSEINSARTQYF
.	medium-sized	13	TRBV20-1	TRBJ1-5	TGCAGTGCTAGAGATGGGGGGGGCCAGCCCCAGCATTTT	CSARDGGGQPQHF
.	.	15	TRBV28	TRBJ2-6	TGTGCCAGCAGTTACAGGGCCTCTGGGGCCAACGTCCTGACTTTC	CASSYRASGANVLTF
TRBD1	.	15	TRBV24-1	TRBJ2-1	TGTGCCACCAGAGGGACAGGGAGCTCCTACAATGAGCAGTTCTTC	CATRGTGSSYNEQFF
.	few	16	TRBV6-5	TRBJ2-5	TGTGCCAGCAGTTACACTTATGGGGGGCGCGGAGAGACCCAGTACTTC	CASSYTYGGRGETQYF
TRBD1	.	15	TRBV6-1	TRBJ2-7	TGTGCCAGCAGTCCCCGCGGGACAGGGAACTACGAGCAGTACTTC	CASSPRGTGNYEQYF
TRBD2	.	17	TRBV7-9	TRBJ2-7	TGTGCCAGCAGCGACGGACTAGCGGGAGGGCGTATCGGCGAGCAGTACTTC	CASSDGLAGGRIGEQYF
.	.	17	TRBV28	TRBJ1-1	TGTGCCAGCAGTTTAGGGGGACCCTCAGGGGCGGACACTGAAGCTTTCTTT	CASSLGGPSGADTEAFF
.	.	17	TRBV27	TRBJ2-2	TGTGCCAGCAGTCGTGAATCGGGCTGGAAGAACACCGGGGAGCTGTTTTTT	CASSRESGWKNTGELFF
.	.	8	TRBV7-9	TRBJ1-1	TGTGCCAGCACCCCGTTCTTCTTT	CASTPFFF
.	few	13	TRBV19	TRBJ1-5	TGTGCCAGTAGTCAAGGGAACGGTCAGCCCCAGCATTTT	CASSQGNGQPQHF
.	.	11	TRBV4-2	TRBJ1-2	TGTGCCAGCAATCAGGGACGTGGCTACACCTTC	CASNQGRGYTF
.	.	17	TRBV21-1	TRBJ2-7	TGTGCCAGCAGCAAAGCGGCGTTGGGGGGGGACCCCTACGAGCAGTACTTC	CASSKAALGGDPYEQYF
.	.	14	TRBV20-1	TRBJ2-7	TGCAGTGCTAGAGAACTAGGGGGGTGGGAAGAGCAGTACTTC	CSARELGGWEEQYF
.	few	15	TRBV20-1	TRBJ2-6	TGCAGTGCTAGAAGGGGACACTCTGGGGCCAACGTCCTGACTTTC	CSARRGHSGANVLTF